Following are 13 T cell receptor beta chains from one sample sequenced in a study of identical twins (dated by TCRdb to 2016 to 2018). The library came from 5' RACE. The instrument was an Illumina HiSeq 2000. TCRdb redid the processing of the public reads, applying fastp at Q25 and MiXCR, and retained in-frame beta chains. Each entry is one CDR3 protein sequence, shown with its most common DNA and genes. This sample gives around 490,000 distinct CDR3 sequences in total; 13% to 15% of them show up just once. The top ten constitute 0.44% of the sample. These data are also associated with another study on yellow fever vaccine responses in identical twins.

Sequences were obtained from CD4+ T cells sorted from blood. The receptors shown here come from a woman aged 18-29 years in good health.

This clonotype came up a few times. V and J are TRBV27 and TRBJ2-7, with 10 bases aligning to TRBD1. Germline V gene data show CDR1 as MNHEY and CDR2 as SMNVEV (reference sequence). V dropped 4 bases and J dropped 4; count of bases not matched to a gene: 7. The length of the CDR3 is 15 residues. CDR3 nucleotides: TGTGCCAGCAGTTCAGACAGGGGGCAGGGATACGAGCAGTACTTC. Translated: CASSSDRGQGYEQYF.

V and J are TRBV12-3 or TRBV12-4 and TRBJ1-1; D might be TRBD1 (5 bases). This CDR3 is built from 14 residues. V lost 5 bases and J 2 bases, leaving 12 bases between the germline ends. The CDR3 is CASSPRQLNTEAFF. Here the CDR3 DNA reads TGTGCCAGCAGTCCACGACAGTTAAACACTGAAGCTTTCTTT.

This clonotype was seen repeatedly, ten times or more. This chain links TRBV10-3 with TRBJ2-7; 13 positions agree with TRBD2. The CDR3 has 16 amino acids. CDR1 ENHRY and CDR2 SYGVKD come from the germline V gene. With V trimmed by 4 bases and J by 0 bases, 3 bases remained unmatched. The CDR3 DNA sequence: TGTGCCATCAGTGTGGGACTAGCGGGGACCTCCTACGAGCAGTACTTC. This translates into CAISVGLAGTSYEQYF.

For the CDR3, the DNA is TGTGCCAGCAGCCGGGAGGTAGGGGAGACCCAGTACTTC. This gives the protein CASSREVGETQYF. The chain employs TRBV5-6 and TRBJ2-5, with 7 positions matching TRBD2. The germline gives CDR1 SGHDT, CDR2 YYEEEE. The V gene end was trimmed by 4 bases and the J gene end by 5 bases; junction bases not matched to a gene: 5. The CDR3 is 13 residues long.

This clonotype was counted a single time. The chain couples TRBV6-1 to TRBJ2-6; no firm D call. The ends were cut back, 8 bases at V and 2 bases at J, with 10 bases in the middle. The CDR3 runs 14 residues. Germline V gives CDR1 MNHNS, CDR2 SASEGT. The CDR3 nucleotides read TGTGCCAGCTGGGATGCGACTGGGGCCAACGTCCTGACTTTC. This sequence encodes CASWDATGANVLTF.

The CDR3 sequence: CASSVSAASYNEQFF. For the CDR3, the DNA is TGTGCCAGCAGCGTTTCCGCGGCCTCCTACAATGAGCAGTTCTTC. The V call is TRBV9, the J call TRBJ2-1; D ambiguous. The CDR3 runs 15 residues. Deletions cut 2 bases from V and 0 bases from J, with 9 bases between. The germline V gene encodes CDR1 SGDLS and CDR2 YYNGEE.

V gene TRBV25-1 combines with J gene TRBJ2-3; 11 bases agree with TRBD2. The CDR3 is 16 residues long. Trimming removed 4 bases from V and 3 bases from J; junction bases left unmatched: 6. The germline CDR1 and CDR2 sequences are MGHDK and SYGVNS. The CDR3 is CASSVLAGEWTDTQYF. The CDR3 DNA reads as TGTGCCAGCAGTGTACTAGCGGGGGAGTGGACAGATACGCAGTATTTT.

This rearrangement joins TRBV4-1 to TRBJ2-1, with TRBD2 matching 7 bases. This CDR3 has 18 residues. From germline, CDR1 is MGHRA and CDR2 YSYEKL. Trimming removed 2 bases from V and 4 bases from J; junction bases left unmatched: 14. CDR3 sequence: CASSQLFRRGRAYNEQFF. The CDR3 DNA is TGCGCCAGCAGCCAACTATTCCGGAGAGGGAGGGCTTACAATGAGCAGTTCTTC.

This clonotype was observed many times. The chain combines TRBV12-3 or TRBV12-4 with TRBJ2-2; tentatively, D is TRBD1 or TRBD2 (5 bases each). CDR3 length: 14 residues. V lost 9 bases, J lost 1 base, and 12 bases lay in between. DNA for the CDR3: TGTGCCAGTTCGGTTGGGGGGAACACCGGGGAGCTGTTTTTT. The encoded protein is CASSVGGNTGELFF.

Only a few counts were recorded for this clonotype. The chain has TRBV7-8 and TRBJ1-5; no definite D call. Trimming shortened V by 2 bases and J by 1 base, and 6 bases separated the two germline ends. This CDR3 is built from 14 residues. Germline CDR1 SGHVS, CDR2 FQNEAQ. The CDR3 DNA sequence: TGTGCCAGCAGCTTATCACTGAGCAATCAGCCCCAGCATTTT. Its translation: CASSLSLSNQPQHF.

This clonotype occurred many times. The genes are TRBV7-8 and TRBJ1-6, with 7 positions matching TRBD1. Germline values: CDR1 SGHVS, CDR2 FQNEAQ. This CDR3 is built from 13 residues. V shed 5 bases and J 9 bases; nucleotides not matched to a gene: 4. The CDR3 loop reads CASSPRQGSPLHF. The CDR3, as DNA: TGTGCCAGCAGCCCCCGACAGGGTTCACCCCTCCACTTT.

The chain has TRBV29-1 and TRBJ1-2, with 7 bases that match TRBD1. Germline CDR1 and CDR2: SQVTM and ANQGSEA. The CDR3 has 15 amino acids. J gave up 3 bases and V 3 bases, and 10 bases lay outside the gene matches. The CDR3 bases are TGCAGCGTTGAGGGGGATAGGGGGCGCGACTATGGCTACACCTTC. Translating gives CSVEGDRGRDYGYTF.

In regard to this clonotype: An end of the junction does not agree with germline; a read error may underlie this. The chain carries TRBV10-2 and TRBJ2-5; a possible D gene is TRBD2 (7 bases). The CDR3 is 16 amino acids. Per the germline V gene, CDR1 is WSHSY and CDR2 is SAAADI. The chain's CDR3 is CASSWGGTPFREAQYF. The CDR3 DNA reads TGCGCCAGCAGTTGGGGGGGGACACCATTTAGAGAGGCCCAGTACTTC.